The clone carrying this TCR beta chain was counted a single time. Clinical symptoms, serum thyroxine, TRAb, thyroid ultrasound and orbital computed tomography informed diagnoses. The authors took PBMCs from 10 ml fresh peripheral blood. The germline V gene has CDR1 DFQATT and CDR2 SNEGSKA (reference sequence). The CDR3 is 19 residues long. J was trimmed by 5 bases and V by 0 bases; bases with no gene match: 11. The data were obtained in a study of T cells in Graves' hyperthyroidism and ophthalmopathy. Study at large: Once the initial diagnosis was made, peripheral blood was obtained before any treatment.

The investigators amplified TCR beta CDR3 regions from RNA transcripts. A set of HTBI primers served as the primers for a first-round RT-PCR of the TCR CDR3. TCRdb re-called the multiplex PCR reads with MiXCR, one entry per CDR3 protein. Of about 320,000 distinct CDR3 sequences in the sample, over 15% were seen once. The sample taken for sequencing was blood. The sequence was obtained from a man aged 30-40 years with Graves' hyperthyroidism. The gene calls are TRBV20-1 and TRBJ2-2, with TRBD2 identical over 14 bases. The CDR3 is CSAREGLGLAGVLTGELFF. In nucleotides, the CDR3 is TGCAGTGCTAGAGAGGGGTTGGGACTAGCGGGAGTTTTGACCGGGGAGCTGTTTTTT.